The entry below gives a single TCR beta chain sequence along with its context. Using immunoSEQ multiplex PCR, the repertoire was profiled, and TCRdb retains in-frame clones only, with some absent. The data contain around 170,000 clones, about nine tenths of them singletons. The data were obtained in a study of blood T cell repertoires in COVID-19. The overall study: In each case, the material was cDNA or gDNA derived from T cells, B-cell-depleted T cells, or PBMCs.

This CDR3 has 16 residues. Germline lookup yields CDR1 MNHEY and CDR2 SMNVEV (reference sequence). Trimming shortened V by 3 bases and J by 6 bases, and 15 bases separated the two germline ends. Living in 24 US areas, the participants were between roughly 18 and 90 years of age. Sample: PBMCs or T cells enriched from blood (not recorded which). This sequence was found in a woman between 18 and 29 years old who had recovered from COVID-19. V gene TRBV27 combines with J gene TRBJ1-6; no firm D call. The CDR3 loop reads CASSFLVGSLNSPLHF. CDR3 DNA: TGTGCCAGCAGTTTTCTAGTCGGGAGCCTTAATTCACCCCTCCACTTT.